Shown below are 8 T cell receptor beta chains from a single sample sequenced in a study of T cell responses to AZD1222 COVID-19 vaccine. Libraries were prepared by immunoSEQ multiplex PCR; TCRdb keeps only in-frame clonotypes and omits some of them. The table has approximately 100,000 clones, more than 75% seen once. The sample was peripheral blood, taken on day 0 of AZD1222 vaccination. These receptors were collected from an adult in good health.

This chain uses TRBV7-9 with TRBJ1-1, with D tentatively TRBD1 (5 bases). The CDR3 contains 17 residues. Per germline, CDR1 SEHNR and CDR2 FQNEAQ (reference sequence). Deletions cut 3 bases from V and 1 base from J, with 18 bases between. In DNA form, the CDR3 reads TGTGCCAGCAGCTTTGCTAGGGGCAGAATGGGGAACACTGAAGCTTTCTTT. Amino acids: CASSFARGRMGNTEAFF.

The rearrangement joins TRBV4-1 to TRBJ1-1, with D perhaps TRBD1 (5 bases). Germline V gene data show CDR1 as MGHRA and CDR2 as YSYEKL. V gave up 0 bases and J gave up 0 bases, with 11 bases separating them. The CDR3 covers 16 residues. CDR3 coding DNA: TGCGCCAGCAGCCAAGAATCGGGGCGGATGAACACTGAAGCTTTCTTT. Translating it yields CASSQESGRMNTEAFF.

The chain combines TRBV2 with TRBJ1-2; a weak D match, TRBD1 (5 bases). V lost 3 bases to trimming and J lost 4 bases, with 12 bases between them. The CDR3 has 14 residues. Germline CDR1 and CDR2: SNHLY and FYNNEI. For the CDR3, the DNA is TGTGCCAGCAGTGACGGGGGGACTAGCTATGGCTACACCTTC. Its translation: CASSDGGTSYGYTF.

The table lists this clone with a count of one. The chain couples TRBV9 to TRBJ1-6; D possibly corresponds to TRBD1 (5 bases). The germline V and J ends were trimmed by 0 bases and 0 bases, with 16 bases remaining between them. The CDR3 totals 19 residues. Germline CDR1 SGDLS, CDR2 YYNGEE. CDR3 DNA: TGTGCCAGCAGCGTAGGGGGGGGTTCACCTGGCTCCTATAATTCACCCCTCCACTTT. Residues: CASSVGGGSPGSYNSPLHF.

The chain uses TRBV7-8 and TRBJ2-7; D could derive from TRBD1 or TRBD2 (6 bases each). The CDR3 length is 13 residues. V was shortened by 7 bases and J by 6 bases, with 16 bases between the two germline ends. Germline V lookup: CDR1 SGHVS, CDR2 FQNEAQ. This CDR3 reads CASKPGAEGEQYF. For the CDR3, the DNA is TGTGCCAGCAAACCAGGGGCGGAGGGCGAGCAGTACTTC. The full variable domain, in which reference TRBV7-8 and TRBJ2-7 provide the parts outside the CDR3, is GAGVSQSPRYKVAKRGQDVALRCDPISGHVSLFWYQQALGQGPEFLTYFQNEAQLDKSGLPSDRFFAERPEGSVSTLKIQRTQQEDSAVYLCASKPGAEGEQYFGPGTRLTVT.

CDR3 amino acids: CASSPASGSPGELFF. In nucleotides, the CDR3 is TGTGCCAGCAGTCCCGCCAGCGGGAGTCCCGGGGAGCTGTTTTTT. The gene calls are TRBV6-2 or TRBV6-3 and TRBJ2-2; 8 nucleotides match TRBD2. This CDR3 has 15 residues. With V trimmed by 5 bases and J by 6 bases, 8 bases remained unmatched. The V gene's germline CDR1 is MNHEY and CDR2 SVGEGT.

The V call is TRBV7-9, the J call TRBJ2-7; D is unclear. The germline V and J ends were trimmed by 4 bases and 1 base, with 5 bases remaining between them. Germline V gives CDR1 SEHNR, CDR2 FQNEAQ (reference sequence). The CDR3 contains 12 residues. The CDR3 region has the DNA TGTGCCAGCAGCTACGTATCCTACGAGCAGTACTTC. Translated, it gives CASSYVSYEQYF.

The chain joins TRBV28 to TRBJ2-1, with 10 bases lining up with TRBD1. Unmatched junction bases numbered 10, after V lost 5 bases and J lost 6 bases. This CDR3 region has 16 residues. Germline V gives CDR1 MDHEN, CDR2 SYDVKM. The CDR3 loop is CASSATGTGATNEQFF. In nucleotides, the CDR3 is TGTGCCAGCAGTGCAACCGGGACAGGGGCCACCAATGAGCAGTTCTTC.